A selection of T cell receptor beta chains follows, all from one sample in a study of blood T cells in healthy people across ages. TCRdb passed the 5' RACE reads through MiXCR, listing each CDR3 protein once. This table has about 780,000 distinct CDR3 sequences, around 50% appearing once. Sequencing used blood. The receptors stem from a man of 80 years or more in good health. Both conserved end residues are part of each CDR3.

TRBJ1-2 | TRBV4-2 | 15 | CASSQDLGTNYGYTF
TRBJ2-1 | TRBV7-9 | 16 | CASSLVSADTYNEQFF
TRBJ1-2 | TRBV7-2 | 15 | CASSSLLGGNYGYTF
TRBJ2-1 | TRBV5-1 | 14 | CASSIQPSANEQFF
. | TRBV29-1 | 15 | CSVEDSPEGSYEQYF
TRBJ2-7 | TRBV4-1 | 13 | CASSQDEGLEQYF
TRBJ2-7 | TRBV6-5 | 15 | CASSYMTSGYYEQYF
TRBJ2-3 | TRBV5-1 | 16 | CASSLSGTGFPDTQYF
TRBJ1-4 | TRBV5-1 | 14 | CATSLDTGREKLFF
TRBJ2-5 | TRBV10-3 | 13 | CAISEGGEETQYF
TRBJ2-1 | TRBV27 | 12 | CACSLGGNEQFF
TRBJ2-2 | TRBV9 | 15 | CASSPRTGGHGELFF
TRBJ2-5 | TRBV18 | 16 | CASSPTGGISRETQYF
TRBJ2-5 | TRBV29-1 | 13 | CSAGTGGSGDQYF
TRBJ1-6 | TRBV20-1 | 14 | CSARLLQGNSPLHF
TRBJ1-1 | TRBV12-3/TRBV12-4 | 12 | CASSFPGKQAFF
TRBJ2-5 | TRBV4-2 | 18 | CASSQELIAGVGQETQYF
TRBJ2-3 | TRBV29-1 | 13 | CSVEEVGRDTQYF
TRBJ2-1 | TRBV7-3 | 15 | CASSLRRRPEAEQFF
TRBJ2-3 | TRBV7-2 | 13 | CASSPDWGDTQYF
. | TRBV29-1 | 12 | CSVEEGEYEQYF
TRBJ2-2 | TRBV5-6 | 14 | CASSLDVNTGELFF
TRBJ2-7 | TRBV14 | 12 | CASSRTHYEQYF
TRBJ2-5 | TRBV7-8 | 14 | CASSPRRVGETQYF
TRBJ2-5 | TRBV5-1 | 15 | CASSLASGARETQYF
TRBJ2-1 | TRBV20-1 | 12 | CSARGPSNEQFF
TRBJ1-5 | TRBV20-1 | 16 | CSATRTPTQGNQPQHF
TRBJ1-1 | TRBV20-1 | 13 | CSATRGNLAETFF
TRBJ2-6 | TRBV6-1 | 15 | CASSEKGPGANVLTF
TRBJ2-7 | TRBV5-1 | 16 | CASSLDGGTSSYEQYF
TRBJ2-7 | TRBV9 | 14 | CASSVGSSSCEQYF
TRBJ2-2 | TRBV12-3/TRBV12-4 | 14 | CASLLAGGPGELFF
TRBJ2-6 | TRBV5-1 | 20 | CASNTHPNKATHSGANVLTF
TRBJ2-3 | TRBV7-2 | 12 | CASSPFTDTQYF
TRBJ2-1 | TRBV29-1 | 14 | CSVDSGTGAVVQFF
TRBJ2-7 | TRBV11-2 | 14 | CASSPGDSSGEQYF
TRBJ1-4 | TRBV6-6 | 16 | CASSYQGGSTNEKLFF
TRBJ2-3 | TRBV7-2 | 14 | CASSLIQGADTQYF
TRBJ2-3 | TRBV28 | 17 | CASSPLGAGGRTDTQYF
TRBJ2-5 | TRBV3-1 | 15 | CASSQKPRAGETQYF
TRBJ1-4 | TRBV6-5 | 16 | CASSYSNTPTNEKLFF
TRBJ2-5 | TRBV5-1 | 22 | CASSMSSIMAANLSPVKETQYF
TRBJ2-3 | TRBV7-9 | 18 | CASSSLFADRENTDTQYF
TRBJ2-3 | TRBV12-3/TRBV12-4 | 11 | CASSNPDTQYF
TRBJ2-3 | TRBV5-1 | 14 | CASSLDRAADTQYF
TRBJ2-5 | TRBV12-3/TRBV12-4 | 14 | CASSKRGLMETQYF
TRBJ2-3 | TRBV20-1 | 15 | CSARSGGTSTDTQYF
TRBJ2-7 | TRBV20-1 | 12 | CSARDGQGEQYF
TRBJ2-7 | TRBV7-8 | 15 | CASSLGGDSPYEQYF
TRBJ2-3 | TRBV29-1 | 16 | CSVEVPGTGYTDTQYF
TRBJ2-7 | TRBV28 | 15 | CASRSNDREMYEQYF
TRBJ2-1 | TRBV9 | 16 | CASSARGQSSYNEQFF
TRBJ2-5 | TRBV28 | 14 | CASSLTGRRETQYF
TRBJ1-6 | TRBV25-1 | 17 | CASSEGTGLTYNSPLHF